Listed below are T cell receptor beta chains from one sample, sequenced in a study of T cells in Graves' hyperthyroidism and ophthalmopathy. In TCRdb, the multiplex PCR reads were re-called with MiXCR into one record per CDR3 protein. The sample yields roughly 710,000 distinct CDR3 sequences, roughly a third seen once. The sequencing input was blood. Source of these receptors: a woman aged 40-49 years with Graves' hyperthyroidism. Both conserved end residues are part of each CDR3. Fields, in order: D gene, clone size, J gene, V gene, CDR3 length, CDR3 DNA, CDR3 protein. A D gene is named only where the DNA matches it firmly. A row's size may be missing; if present it is once, few, many or a size class.

d_call: NA; clone_size: few; j_call: TRBJ2-2; v_call: TRBV12-3/TRBV12-4; cdr3_length: 16; cdr3_nt: TGTGCCAGCAGTTTGGCTAGCGTATCGAACACCGGGGAGCTGTTTTTT; cdr3_aa: CASSLASVSNTGELFF
d_call: NA; clone_size: NA; j_call: TRBJ1-4; v_call: TRBV6-5; cdr3_length: 15; cdr3_nt: TGTGCCAGCAGAGCATACAGGGATGCTAATGAAAAACTGTTTTTT; cdr3_aa: CASRAYRDANEKLFF
d_call: NA; clone_size: many; j_call: TRBJ1-5; v_call: TRBV13; cdr3_length: 16; cdr3_nt: TGTGCCAGCAGCTTAGGCCTACAGGGAGGGAATCAGCCCCAGCATTTT; cdr3_aa: CASSLGLQGGNQPQHF
d_call: NA; clone_size: NA; j_call: TRBJ1-4; v_call: TRBV29-1; cdr3_length: 14; cdr3_nt: TGCAGCGTTGGATCCGGACTAACTAATGAAAAACTGTTTTTT; cdr3_aa: CSVGSGLTNEKLFF
d_call: NA; clone_size: many; j_call: TRBJ1-6; v_call: TRBV19; cdr3_length: 13; cdr3_nt: TGTGCCAGTAAGACCCAGCGGTATTCACCCCTCCACTTT; cdr3_aa: CASKTQRYSPLHF
d_call: NA; clone_size: once; j_call: TRBJ2-7; v_call: TRBV19; cdr3_length: 13; cdr3_nt: TGTGCTAGTGGCGGACCACTCTCCTACGAGCAGTACTTC; cdr3_aa: CASGGPLSYEQYF
d_call: TRBD1; clone_size: many; j_call: TRBJ1-6; v_call: TRBV25-1; cdr3_length: 16; cdr3_nt: TGTGCCAGCAGTGAATGGGACAGGGCACTCGGTTCACCCCTCCACTTT; cdr3_aa: CASSEWDRALGSPLHF
d_call: NA; clone_size: many; j_call: TRBJ1-1; v_call: TRBV10-3; cdr3_length: 14; cdr3_nt: TGTGCCATCAGCTTACAGGGTGATGGGGCTGAAGCTTTCTTT; cdr3_aa: CAISLQGDGAEAFF
d_call: TRBD1; clone_size: many; j_call: TRBJ1-1; v_call: TRBV11-3; cdr3_length: 13; cdr3_nt: TGTGCCAGCAGCTTAGTCACAGGGGCTGAAGCTTTCTTT; cdr3_aa: CASSLVTGAEAFF
d_call: TRBD1; clone_size: many; j_call: TRBJ1-1; v_call: TRBV7-9; cdr3_length: 12; cdr3_nt: TGTGCCAGCAGTCTCGGGACAGGGGAGGCTTTCTTT; cdr3_aa: CASSLGTGEAFF
d_call: TRBD1; clone_size: once; j_call: TRBJ1-2; v_call: TRBV6-1; cdr3_length: 14; cdr3_nt: TGTGCCAGCAGTTACCCCGACAGGGCCCATGGCTACACCTTC; cdr3_aa: CASSYPDRAHGYTF
d_call: NA; clone_size: NA; j_call: TRBJ1-1; v_call: TRBV6-5; cdr3_length: 15; cdr3_nt: TGTGCCAGCAGTCAGGAGGGTCCTGCGAACACTGAAGCTTTCTTT; cdr3_aa: CASSQEGPANTEAFF
d_call: NA; clone_size: NA; j_call: TRBJ1-1; v_call: TRBV29-1; cdr3_length: 11; cdr3_nt: TGCAGCGTTGACTTGGCTGCCGGAGCTTTCTTT; cdr3_aa: CSVDLAAGAFF